Here is one T cell receptor (beta chain) with its context. Its antigen is unknown. The CDR3 loop spans 15 amino acids. The junction had 3 bases not matched to a gene; V was cut back by 2 bases and J by 1 base. Germline CDR1 reads MNHNY; CDR2 reads SVGAGI (reference sequence). The data stem from a study of cytomegalovirus exposure and HLA in healthy donors. The PCR employed 60 Vbeta primers together with 13 Jbeta primers. Here immunoSEQ multiplex PCR was the method, and the copy in TCRdb shows in-frame clones only, minus some. The data contain approximately 120,000 clones, about 84% of them singletons. General observations from the study: Altogether, 164 TCR beta chains were recorded as cytomegalovirus-associated. In vitro checks showed that a few CMV-associated chains really do target CMV antigens.

The V and J genes are TRBV6-6 and TRBJ2-3, with TRBD1 matching 7 bases. The sequence came from a man aged 18 to 30 in good health and CMV-seropositive. Sequenced: PBMCs. CDR3 bases: TGTGCCAGCAGTTACAGGGGGCTACGCACAGATACGCAGTATTTT. This gives the protein CASSYRGLRTDTQYF.